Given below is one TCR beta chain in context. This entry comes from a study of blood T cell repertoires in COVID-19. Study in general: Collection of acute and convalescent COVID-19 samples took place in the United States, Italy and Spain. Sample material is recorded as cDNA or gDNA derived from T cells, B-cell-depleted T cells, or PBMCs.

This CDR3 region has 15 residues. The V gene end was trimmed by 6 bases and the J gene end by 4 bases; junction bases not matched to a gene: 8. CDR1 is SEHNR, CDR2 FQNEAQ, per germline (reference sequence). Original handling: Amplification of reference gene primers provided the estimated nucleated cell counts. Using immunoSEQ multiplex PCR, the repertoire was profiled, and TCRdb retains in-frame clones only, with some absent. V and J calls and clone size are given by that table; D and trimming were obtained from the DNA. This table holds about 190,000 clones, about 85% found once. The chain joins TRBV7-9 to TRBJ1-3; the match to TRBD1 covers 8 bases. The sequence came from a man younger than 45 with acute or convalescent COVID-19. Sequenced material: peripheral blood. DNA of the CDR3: TGTGCCAGCAGAACCGGACAGGGATCAGGAAACACCATATATTTT. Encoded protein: CASRTGQGSGNTIYF.